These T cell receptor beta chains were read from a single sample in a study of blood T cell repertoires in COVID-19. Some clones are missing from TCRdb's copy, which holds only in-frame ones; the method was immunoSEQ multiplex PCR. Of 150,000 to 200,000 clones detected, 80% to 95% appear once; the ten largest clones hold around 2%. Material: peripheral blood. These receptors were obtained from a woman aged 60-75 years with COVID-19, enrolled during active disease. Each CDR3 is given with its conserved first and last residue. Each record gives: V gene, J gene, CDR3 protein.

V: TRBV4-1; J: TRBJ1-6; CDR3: CASSQVGTPLSPLHF
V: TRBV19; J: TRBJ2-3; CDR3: CASSISVRGTDTQYF
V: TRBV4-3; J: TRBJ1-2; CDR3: CASSQRTGTLGYTF
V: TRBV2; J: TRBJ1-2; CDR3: CASSETRRNSYGYTF
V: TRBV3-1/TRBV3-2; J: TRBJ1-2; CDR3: CASSQGVQGLGGYTF
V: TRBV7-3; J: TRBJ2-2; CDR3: CASSSLTATNTGELFF
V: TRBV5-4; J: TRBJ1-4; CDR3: CASSLADDRGGEKLFF
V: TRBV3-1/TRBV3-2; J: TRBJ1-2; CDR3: CASSQDLGQGGSNYGYTF
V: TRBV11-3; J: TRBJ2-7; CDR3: CASSFQGMSEQYF
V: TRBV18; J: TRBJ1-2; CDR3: CASSPGTGSQYGYTF
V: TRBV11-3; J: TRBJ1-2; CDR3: CASSTGGDSQIGYTF
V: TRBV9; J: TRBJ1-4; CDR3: CASSVGGTGGDEKLFF
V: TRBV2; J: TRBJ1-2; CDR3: CASSGTGNTNYGYTF
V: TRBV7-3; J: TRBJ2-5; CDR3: CASSLNSPGGRETQYF
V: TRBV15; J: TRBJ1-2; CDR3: CATTWQGEDYGYTF
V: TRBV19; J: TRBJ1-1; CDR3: CASDQRRLNTEAFF
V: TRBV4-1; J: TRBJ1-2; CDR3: CASSQVRDRGYGYTF
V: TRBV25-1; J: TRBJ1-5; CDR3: CASSQTGQGISEPQHF
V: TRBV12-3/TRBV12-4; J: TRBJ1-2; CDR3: CASSLGRASGYTF
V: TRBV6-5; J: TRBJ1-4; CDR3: CAGSRDRANEKLFF
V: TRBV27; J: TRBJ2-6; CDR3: CASCRGDSSGANVLTF
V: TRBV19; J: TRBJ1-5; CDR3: CASSRGPTGNQPQHF
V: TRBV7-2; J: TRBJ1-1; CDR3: CASSLVVRGTEAFF
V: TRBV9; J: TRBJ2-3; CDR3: CASSVGGRTDTQYF
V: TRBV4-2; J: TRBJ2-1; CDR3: CASSQGTSGGSMTEFF
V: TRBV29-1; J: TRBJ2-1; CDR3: CSVVAGGREQFF
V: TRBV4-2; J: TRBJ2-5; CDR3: CASSPARGGQETQYF
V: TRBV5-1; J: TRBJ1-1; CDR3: CASSLAGQGTEAFF
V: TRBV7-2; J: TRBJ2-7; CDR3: CASSLGGTGEVEQYF
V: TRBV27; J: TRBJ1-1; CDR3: CASSLAERIGAAFF
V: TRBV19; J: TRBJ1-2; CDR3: CASSPGRGALYGYTF
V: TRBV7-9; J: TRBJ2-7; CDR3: CASSLQQGNPYEQYF
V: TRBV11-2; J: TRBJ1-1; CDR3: CASTLGQGTVTEAFF
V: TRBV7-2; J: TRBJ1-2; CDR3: CASSFQSLGYGYTF
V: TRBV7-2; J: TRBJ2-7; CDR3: CASSPLLGTGHEQYF
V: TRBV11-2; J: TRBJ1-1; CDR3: CASSSRTVLMEAFF
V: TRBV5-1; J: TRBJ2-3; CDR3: CASSLAGRTTDTQYF
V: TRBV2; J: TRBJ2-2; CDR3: CASRSRLAGNTGELFF